This T cell receptor beta chain was captured by sequencing in a study of blood T cells in healthy people across ages. This clonotype was seen ten or more times. Then a second PCR, running about 6 to 11 cycles, was carried out with a sample-barcoded 5' primer and a J-beta primer mix. MiXCR, run by TCRdb on the 5' RACE reads, gives a single entry per CDR3 protein. Of under 1,100,000 distinct CDR3 sequences in the sample, roughly 24% were seen once. This CDR3 spans 15 amino acids. Germline V gene sequence: CDR1 SGDLS, CDR2 YYNGEE. Trimming pared 0 bases from V and 3 bases from J, leaving 9 bases between. These data were likewise used in another study, on T cells of mothers and their children. That study adds: Samples were provided by three healthy Caucasian mothers and their six children.

V usage is TRBV9 and J usage is TRBJ1-4, with D hard to call. The specimen was blood. This sequence was found in a girl between 2 and 10 years old in good health. The CDR3 nucleotides read TGTGCCAGCAGCGTAGCCCGGGGTGCTAATGAAAAACTGTTTTTT. Its protein is CASSVARGANEKLFF.